This T cell receptor beta chain was found in a study of blood T cell repertoires in COVID-19. Looking at the study overall: There were acute and convalescent COVID-19 samples, and they came from the United States, Italy and Spain.

Source study methods: Counts of nucleated cells, estimated from reference gene primer amplification, were obtained. The repertoire was sequenced with immunoSEQ multiplex PCR; TCRdb's copy has only in-frame clones and lacks some. The DNA gave D and trimming, while V, J and clone size come from that table. This table has 310,000 or so clones, around four fifths appearing once. Input material: peripheral blood. The source of this sequence is a woman aged 45-59 years with acute or convalescent COVID-19.

This chain's CDR3 is CASSLVGETDTQYF. Here the CDR3 DNA reads TGTGCCAGCAGCTTGGTCGGGGAGACAGATACGCAGTATTTT. The V call is TRBV5-4, the J call TRBJ2-3, with D tentatively TRBD2 (5 bases). The CDR3 runs to 14 residues. Germline CDR1 and CDR2: SGHNT and YYREEE (reference sequence). V lost 0 bases to trimming and J lost 3 bases, with 8 bases between them. The variable domain in full, completed from reference TRBV5-4 and TRBJ2-3, reads ETGVTQSPTHLIKTRGQQVTLRCSSQSGHNTVSWYQQALGQGPQFIFQYYREEENGRGNFPPRFSGLQFPNYSSELNVNALELDDSALYLCASSLVGETDTQYFGPGTRLTVL.